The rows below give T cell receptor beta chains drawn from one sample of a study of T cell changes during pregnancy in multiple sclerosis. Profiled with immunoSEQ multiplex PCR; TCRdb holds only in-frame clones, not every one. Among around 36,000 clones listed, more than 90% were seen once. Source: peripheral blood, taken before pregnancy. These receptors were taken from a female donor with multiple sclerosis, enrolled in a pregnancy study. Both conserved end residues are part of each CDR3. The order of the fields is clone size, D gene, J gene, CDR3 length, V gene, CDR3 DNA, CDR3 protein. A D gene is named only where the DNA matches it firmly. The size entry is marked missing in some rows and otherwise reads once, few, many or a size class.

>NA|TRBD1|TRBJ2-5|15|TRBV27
TGTGCCAGCAGTCCTATCCAGGGGGCGAGAGAGACCCAGTACTTC
CASSPIQGARETQYF
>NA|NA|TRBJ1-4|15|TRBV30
TGTGCCTGGAACCGACAGCGAGCAACTAATGAAAAACTGTTTTTT
CAWNRQRATNEKLFF
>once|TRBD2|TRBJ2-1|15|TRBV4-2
TGTGCCAGCAGCCAAGGGCTAGCGGGAGCCCGTGAGCAGTTCTTC
CASSQGLAGAREQFF
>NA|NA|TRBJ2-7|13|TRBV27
TGTGCCAGCAGTTTATCCGGGGTCCACGAGCAGTACTTC
CASSLSGVHEQYF
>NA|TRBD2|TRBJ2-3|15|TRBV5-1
TGCGCCAGCAGCTCCGCGGGGGATCCCACAGATACGCAGTATTTT
CASSSAGDPTDTQYF
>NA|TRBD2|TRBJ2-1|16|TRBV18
TGTGCCAGCTCACCACCGCCAGCGGGAGCCTACAATGAGCAGTTCTTC
CASSPPPAGAYNEQFF
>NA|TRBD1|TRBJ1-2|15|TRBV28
TGTGCCAGCAGTTTATCTCACAGGGGGGACTATGGCTACACCTTC
CASSLSHRGDYGYTF
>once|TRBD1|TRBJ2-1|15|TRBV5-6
TGTGCCAGCAGCTTGGGTGGGACAGGGGTAAATGAGCAGTTCTTC
CASSLGGTGVNEQFF
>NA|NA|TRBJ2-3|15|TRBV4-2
TGTGCCAGCAGCCAAGAGGGGGCAAGGCCAGATACGCAGTATTTT
CASSQEGARPDTQYF
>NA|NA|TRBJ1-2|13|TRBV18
TGTGCCAGCTCACCACCGAACATGTATGGCTACACCTTC
CASSPPNMYGYTF
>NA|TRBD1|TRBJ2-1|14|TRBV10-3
TGTGCCATCAAAATGGGACAGGGGGCGCGTGAGCAGTTCTTC
CAIKMGQGAREQFF
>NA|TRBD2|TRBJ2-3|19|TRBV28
TGTGCCAGCAGTTACCCGGGACTAGCGAGCCCGAAGCGCACAGATACGCAGTATTTT
CASSYPGLASPKRTDTQYF
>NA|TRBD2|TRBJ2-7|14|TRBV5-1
TGCGCCAGCAGCGATAGCGGGCGCTCCTACGAGCAGTACTTC
CASSDSGRSYEQYF
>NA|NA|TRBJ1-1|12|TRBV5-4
TGTGCCAGCAGCGCCACTGACACTGAAGCTTTCTTT
CASSATDTEAFF
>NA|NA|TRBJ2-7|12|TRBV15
TGTGCCACCATACAGAGAAGCTTAGAGCAGTACTTC
CATIQRSLEQYF
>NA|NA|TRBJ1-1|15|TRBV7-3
TGTGCCAGCAAAGCAGGCTGGGGGGTCCCCACTGAAGCTTTCTTT
CASKAGWGVPTEAFF
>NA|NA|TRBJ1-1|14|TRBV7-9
TGTGCCAGCAGCTTAGGAACAGCGAACACTGAAGCTTTCTTT
CASSLGTANTEAFF
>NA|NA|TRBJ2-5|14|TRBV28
TGTGCCAGCCAACCGACTAGTCACCAAGAGACCCAGTACTTC
CASQPTSHQETQYF
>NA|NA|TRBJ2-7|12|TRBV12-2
TGTGCAAGTCGCCACCCAGGGAACGAGCAGTACTTC
CASRHPGNEQYF
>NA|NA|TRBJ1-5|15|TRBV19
TGTGCCAGTAGTATCTATGGACACCAGAATCAGCCCCAGCATTTT
CASSIYGHQNQPQHF
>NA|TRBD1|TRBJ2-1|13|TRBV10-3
TGTGCCACCGACAGGGATCCCCACAATGAGCAGTTCTTC
CATDRDPHNEQFF
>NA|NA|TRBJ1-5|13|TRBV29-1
TGCAGCGTGAAAGACAGGCCCCAGGAGCCCCAGCATTTT
CSVKDRPQEPQHF
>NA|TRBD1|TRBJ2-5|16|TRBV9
TGTGCCAGCAGCGCGACCGGGACAGGGGGTGAAGAGACCCAGTACTTC
CASSATGTGGEETQYF
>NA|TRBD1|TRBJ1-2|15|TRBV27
TGTGCCAGCAGTTCCCGGACAGGGGGCTTTAAGGGCTACACCTTC
CASSSRTGGFKGYTF
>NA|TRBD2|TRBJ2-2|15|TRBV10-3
TGTGCCGCCAGCGGGAGCCCACAGAACACCGGGGAGCTGTTTTTT
CAASGSPQNTGELFF
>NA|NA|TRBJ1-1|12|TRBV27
TGTGCCACTTCCCCCGGGGGGACTGAAGCTTTCTTT
CATSPGGTEAFF
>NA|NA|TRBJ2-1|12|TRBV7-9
TGTGCCAGCAGCCTCGACAGAAATGAGCAGTTCTTC
CASSLDRNEQFF
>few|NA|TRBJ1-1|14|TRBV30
TGTGCCTGGATGTCGTATGGTAGGAACACTGAAGCTTTCTTT
CAWMSYGRNTEAFF
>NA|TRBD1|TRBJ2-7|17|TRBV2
TGTGCCAGCAGACCTCGGCTGACAGGGGCGAATGCCTACGAGCAGTACTTC
CASRPRLTGANAYEQYF
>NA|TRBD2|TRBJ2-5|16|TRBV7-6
TGTGCCAGCAGCTTCTCGCTAGCGGGGGACCAAGAGACCCAGTACTTC
CASSFSLAGDQETQYF
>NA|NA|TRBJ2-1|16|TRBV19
TGTGCCAGTAGTGCCTCCAACAGGGTTCCTTACAATGAGCAGTTCTTC
CASSASNRVPYNEQFF
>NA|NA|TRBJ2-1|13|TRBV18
TGTGCCAGCTCACCACCGGGGCACAATGAGCAGTTCTTC
CASSPPGHNEQFF
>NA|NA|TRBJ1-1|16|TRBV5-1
TGCGCCAGCAGATATGTGCCAGACTACATCATGGAGGGAGCTTTCTTT
CASRYVPDYIMEGAFF
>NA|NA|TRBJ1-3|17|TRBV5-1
TGCGCCAGCAGCTTGGTTCCCAGGAGAGGGTCTGGAAACACCATATATTTT
CASSLVPRRGSGNTIYF
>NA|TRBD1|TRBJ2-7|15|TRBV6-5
TGTGCCAGCAGTTACGCCGGGACAGGCTCCTACGAGCAGTACTTC
CASSYAGTGSYEQYF
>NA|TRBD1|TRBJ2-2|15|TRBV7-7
TGTGCCAGCAGCCAAGGACAGGGGGCCGGCGGGGAGCTGTTTTTT
CASSQGQGAGGELFF
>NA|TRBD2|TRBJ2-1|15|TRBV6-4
TGTGCCAGCAGTGACAGAGCGGGAGAGCACAATGAGCAGTTCTTC
CASSDRAGEHNEQFF
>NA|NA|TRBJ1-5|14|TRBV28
TGTGCCAGCAGTTTAAGTGGCGGGAATCAGCCCCAGCATTTT
CASSLSGGNQPQHF
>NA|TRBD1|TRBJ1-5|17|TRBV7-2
TGTGCCAGCAGCTTAGCGCGTTGGGACAGGGTTCATCAGCCCCAGCATTTT
CASSLARWDRVHQPQHF
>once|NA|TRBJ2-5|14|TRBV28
TGTGCAGTGTTCAGACAGGGAGGACAAGAGACCCAGTACTTC
CAVFRQGGQETQYF
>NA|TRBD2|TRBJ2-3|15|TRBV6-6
TGTGCCAGCAGTAAACCGGGACTAGCGCCAGATACGCAGTATTTT
CASSKPGLAPDTQYF
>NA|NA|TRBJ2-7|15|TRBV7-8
TGTGCCAGCAGCATCTCCGGGACTTACTCCTACGAGCAGTACTTC
CASSISGTYSYEQYF
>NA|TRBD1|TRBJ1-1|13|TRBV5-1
TGCGCCAGTACCGGGACAGGGGGCACTGAAGCTTTCTTT
CASTGTGGTEAFF
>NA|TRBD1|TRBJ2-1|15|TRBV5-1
TGCGCCAGCAGCTTGTCCCAGGGGGTCTACAATGAGCAGTTCTTC
CASSLSQGVYNEQFF
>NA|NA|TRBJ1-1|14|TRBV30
TGTGCCTGGGAACAGATGACAGGTAACACTGAAGCTTTCTTT
CAWEQMTGNTEAFF
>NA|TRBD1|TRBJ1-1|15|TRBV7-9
TGTGCCAGCAGCCCCTGGACAGGGGGGAACACTGAAGCTTTCTTT
CASSPWTGGNTEAFF
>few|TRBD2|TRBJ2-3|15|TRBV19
TGTGCCAGTAGTTCGGGACTAGCGGGAACAGATACGCAGTATTTT
CASSSGLAGTDTQYF
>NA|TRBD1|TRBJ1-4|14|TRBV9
TGTGCCAGCAGCTCGCGGACAGGGAATGAAAAACTGTTTTTT
CASSSRTGNEKLFF
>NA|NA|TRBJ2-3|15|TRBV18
TGTGCCAGCTCAAATTCGGACACACTAACAGATACGCAGTATTTT
CASSNSDTLTDTQYF
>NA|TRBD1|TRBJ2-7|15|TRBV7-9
TGTGCCAGCAGCTCTACAGGGGGCTGGTCCTACGAGCAGTACTTC
CASSSTGGWSYEQYF
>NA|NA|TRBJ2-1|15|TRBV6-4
TGTGCCAGCAGTGAAAAACAGGGAGGGGGCAATGAGCAGTTCTTC
CASSEKQGGGNEQFF
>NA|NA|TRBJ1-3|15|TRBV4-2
TGTGCCAGCAGCCAAGATAGGGGGACTGGAAACACCATATATTTT
CASSQDRGTGNTIYF
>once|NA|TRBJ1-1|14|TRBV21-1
TGTGCCAGCAGCAAAGCGTCCGTCAGGGGTGAAGCTTTCTTT
CASSKASVRGEAFF
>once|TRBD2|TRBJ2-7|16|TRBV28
TGTGCCAGCAGTCCTAGCGGGAGGGCCGACTTCTACGAGCAGTACTTC
CASSPSGRADFYEQYF